A selection of T cell receptor beta chains follows, all from one sample in a study of blood T cells in healthy people across ages. TCRdb used MiXCR to reprocess the 5' RACE reads, holding one entry per CDR3 protein. The data show around 990,000 distinct CDR3 sequences, with around 25% seen just once and 0.65% to 0.95% held by the top ten. A further study also used this sample, focusing on T cells of mothers and their children.

Sequences were obtained from blood. The receptors here all came from a girl aged 2-15 years in good health. Each CDR3 is given without its conserved first and last residue. The order of the fields is V gene, CDR3 length, J gene, CDR3 protein.

TRBV29-1	10	TRBJ2-3	SIHRATDTQY
TRBV2	9	TRBJ2-3	AIHAADTQY
TRBV7-2	12	TRBJ1-5	ASSLEQGSQPQH
TRBV29-1	13	TRBJ1-6	SVERGEAYNSPLH
TRBV19	12	TRBJ1-4	ASSIGGQNEKLF
TRBV28	11	TRBJ2-1	ASASQYYNEQF
TRBV2	11	TRBJ1-1	ASSGRGSTEAF
TRBV20-1	10	TRBJ2-3	SARDRRNTQY
TRBV24-1	14	TRBJ2-3	ATSAPGLTTTDTQY
TRBV9	12	TRBJ2-7	ASSVEVEGIEKY
TRBV28	11	TRBJ1-1	ASLQPLNTEAF
TRBV7-2	18	TRBJ2-5	ASSLEGLGAGQWYQETQY
TRBV6-5	10	TRBJ1-2	ASSNNREGYT
TRBV5-1	11	.	ASSLGWLYEQY
TRBV29-1	14	TRBJ1-2	SVGFGKDRPNYGYT
TRBV6-5	11	TRBJ2-5	ASERLAQETQY
TRBV4-3	13	TRBJ2-7	ASSQEGDGPYEQY
TRBV28	14	TRBJ1-2	ASSLNPGQQSYGYT
TRBV18	12	.	ASSPWETQETQY
TRBV27	11	TRBJ2-7	ASRTPGSYEQY
TRBV7-6	18	TRBJ2-7	ASSLVPTNGRDGASYEQY
TRBV12-3/TRBV12-4	10	TRBJ2-1	ASRSTGTLQF